Listed below are T cell receptor beta chains from one sample, sequenced in a study of T cell responses to AZD1222 COVID-19 vaccine. Measured with immunoSEQ multiplex PCR; TCRdb has only the in-frame clones, and not every one. The data contain 95,000 to 150,000 clones, over 75% of them singletons. The material was peripheral blood, obtained on day 0 of AZD1222 vaccination. The receptor source for this set is an adult in good health. Each CDR3 is given with its conserved first and last residue. D genes are given only for firm matches. For some rows the clone size is stated as once, few or many, or as a class when expanded; others skip it.

size: -; V: TRBV3-1/TRBV3-2; D: -; J: TRBJ2-2; DNA: TGTGCCAGCAGCCGAGGGGTAGGAACCGGGGAGCTGTTTTTT; CDR3: CASSRGVGTGELFF
size: -; V: TRBV7-8; D: TRBD1; J: TRBJ2-7; DNA: TGTGCCAGCAGCTTACGGGACAGGGTTCGCTACGAGCAGTACTTC; CDR3: CASSLRDRVRYEQYF
size: -; V: TRBV11-3; D: -; J: TRBJ1-6; DNA: TGTGCCAGCAGCTTTAGCTTTAATTCACCCCTCCACTTT; CDR3: CASSFSFNSPLHF
size: -; V: TRBV7-9; D: TRBD1; J: TRBJ2-7; DNA: TGTGCCAGCAGCCGACCGGGACAGGGATCCTACGAGCAGTACTTC; CDR3: CASSRPGQGSYEQYF
size: -; V: TRBV3-1/TRBV3-2; D: -; J: TRBJ1-3; DNA: TGTGCCAGCAGCCCGTTCGCGTTGGGAAACACCATATATTTT; CDR3: CASSPFALGNTIYF
size: -; V: TRBV5-3; D: -; J: TRBJ2-6; DNA: TGTGCCAGAAGCCCCCCCCCGGCCAGGGATTCCTCTGGGGCCAACGTCCTGACTTTC; CDR3: CARSPPPARDSSGANVLTF
size: -; V: TRBV14; D: -; J: TRBJ1-2; DNA: TGTGCCAGCAGCCAAGATAAAGGGTTAGGCTATGGCTACACCTTC; CDR3: CASSQDKGLGYGYTF
size: -; V: TRBV2; D: -; J: TRBJ1-1; DNA: TGTGCCAGCAGTGAGAGGGGTGAAGCTTTCTTT; CDR3: CASSERGEAFF
size: -; V: TRBV10-3; D: -; J: TRBJ2-7; DNA: TGTGCCTCCCGGAGGGTTGTGGCCGGGGGCGAGCAGTACTTC; CDR3: CASRRVVAGGEQYF
size: -; V: TRBV6-5; D: -; J: TRBJ2-7; DNA: TGTGCCAGCAGCTATGGACAGAGATCCTACGAGCAGTACTTC; CDR3: CASSYGQRSYEQYF
size: -; V: TRBV7-2; D: -; J: TRBJ2-3; DNA: TGTGCCAGCAGCCGCCGGGCCCACACAGATACGCAGTATTTT; CDR3: CASSRRAHTDTQYF
size: once; V: TRBV4-3; D: -; J: TRBJ2-4; DNA: TGCGCCAGCAGCCCATCAGGGGAACCGAACATTCAGTACTTC; CDR3: CASSPSGEPNIQYF
size: -; V: TRBV18; D: -; J: TRBJ1-6; DNA: TGTGCCAGCTCAGGGGGGGGCTCCTATAATTCACCCCTCCACTTT; CDR3: CASSGGGSYNSPLHF
size: once; V: TRBV7-2; D: -; J: TRBJ1-6; DNA: TGTGCCAGCAGCTTAGCGCTGCCCTCTTCACCCCTCCACTTT; CDR3: CASSLALPSSPLHF
size: few; V: TRBV5-4; D: -; J: TRBJ1-2; DNA: TGTGCCAGCAGCCCCGACGGCAACTATGGCTACACCTTC; CDR3: CASSPDGNYGYTF
size: -; V: TRBV5-1; D: -; J: TRBJ2-3; DNA: TGCGCCAGCAGCTTGGGTGACCGGGGGAATACGCAGTATTTT; CDR3: CASSLGDRGNTQYF
size: few; V: TRBV19; D: -; J: TRBJ1-1; DNA: TGTGCCAGTAGTATAGATCTTAGCACTGAAGCTTTCTTT; CDR3: CASSIDLSTEAFF
size: -; V: TRBV6-2/TRBV6-3; D: -; J: TRBJ1-1; DNA: TGTGCCAGCAGTCTCAGACAGCCTGAAGCTTTCTTT; CDR3: CASSLRQPEAFF
size: -; V: TRBV3-1/TRBV3-2; D: -; J: TRBJ1-1; DNA: TGTGCCAGCAGCCAAGGGATCGGCCACGCCGCATCTGAAGCTTTCTTT; CDR3: CASSQGIGHAASEAFF
size: once; V: TRBV10-1; D: TRBD2; J: TRBJ2-5; DNA: TGCGCCAGCAGTGAGTCGACCCGGCGGGGGAGTCCCCTACAAGAGACCCAGTACTTC; CDR3: CASSESTRRGSPLQETQYF
size: -; V: TRBV6-5; D: -; J: TRBJ2-7; DNA: TGTGCCAGCAGTTACTCCCAACAGGGATTCCCCTACGAGCAGTACTTC; CDR3: CASSYSQQGFPYEQYF
size: -; V: TRBV4-1; D: -; J: TRBJ2-3; DNA: TGCGCCAGCAGCCAAGATAACCCCGGCACCACAGATACGCAGTATTTT; CDR3: CASSQDNPGTTDTQYF
size: -; V: TRBV7-2; D: -; J: TRBJ2-1; DNA: TGTGCCAGCAGCTTTTTGGGGCTCGCTGAGCAGTTCTTC; CDR3: CASSFLGLAEQFF
size: -; V: TRBV29-1; D: -; J: TRBJ2-2; DNA: TGCAGCGTTTCCGGGGACGGGGTCACCGGGGAGCTGTTTTTT; CDR3: CSVSGDGVTGELFF
size: once; V: TRBV7-8; D: -; J: TRBJ2-3; DNA: TGTGCCAGCAGCTTACCAATCAGGGGGGGAACAGATACGCAGTATTTT; CDR3: CASSLPIRGGTDTQYF
size: -; V: TRBV15; D: -; J: TRBJ2-4; DNA: TGTGCCACCAGCAGAGGGGGCACTCTGGCCAAAAACATTCAGTACTTC; CDR3: CATSRGGTLAKNIQYF
size: -; V: TRBV9; D: -; J: TRBJ1-2; DNA: TGTGCCAGCAGCGGGGTCTCAACAAGTTATGGCTACACCTTC; CDR3: CASSGVSTSYGYTF
size: -; V: TRBV7-6; D: -; J: TRBJ1-1; DNA: TGTGCCAGCAGCTTAGAGAGGACACACGGTGAAGCTTTCTTT; CDR3: CASSLERTHGEAFF
size: -; V: TRBV29-1; D: -; J: TRBJ2-5; DNA: TGCAGCGTGGCGGTGGAGACCCAGTACTTC; CDR3: CSVAVETQYF
size: -; V: TRBV7-8; D: -; J: TRBJ1-1; DNA: TGTGCCAGCAGCTTAGTTGTGTTGGGGAACACTGAAGCTTTCTTT; CDR3: CASSLVVLGNTEAFF
size: -; V: TRBV2; D: TRBD1; J: TRBJ1-1; DNA: TGTGCCAGCACGAGACAGGGGGCCAACACTGAAGCTTTCTTT; CDR3: CASTRQGANTEAFF